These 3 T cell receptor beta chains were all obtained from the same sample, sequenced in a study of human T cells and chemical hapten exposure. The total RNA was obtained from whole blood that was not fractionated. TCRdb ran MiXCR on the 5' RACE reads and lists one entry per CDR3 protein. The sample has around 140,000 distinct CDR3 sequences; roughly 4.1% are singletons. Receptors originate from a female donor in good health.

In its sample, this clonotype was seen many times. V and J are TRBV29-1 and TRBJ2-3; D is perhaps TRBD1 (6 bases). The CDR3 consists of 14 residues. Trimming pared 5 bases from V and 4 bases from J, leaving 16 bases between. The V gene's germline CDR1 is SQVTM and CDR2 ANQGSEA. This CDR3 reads CSVIRGWAADTQYF. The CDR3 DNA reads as TGCAGCGTTATCAGGGGCTGGGCGGCAGATACGCAGTATTTT.

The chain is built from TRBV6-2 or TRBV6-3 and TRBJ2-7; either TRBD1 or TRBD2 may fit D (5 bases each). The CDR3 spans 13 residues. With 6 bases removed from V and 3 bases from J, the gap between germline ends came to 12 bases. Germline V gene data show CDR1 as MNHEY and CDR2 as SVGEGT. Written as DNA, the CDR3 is TGTGCCAGCAGGCCGGGACCCCTCTACGAGCAGTACTTC. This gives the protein CASRPGPLYEQYF.

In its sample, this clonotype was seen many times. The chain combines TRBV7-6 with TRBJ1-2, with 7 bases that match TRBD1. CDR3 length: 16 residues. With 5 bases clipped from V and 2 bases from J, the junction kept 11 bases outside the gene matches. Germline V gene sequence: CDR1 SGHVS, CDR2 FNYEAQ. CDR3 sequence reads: CASSASRGRVNYGYTF. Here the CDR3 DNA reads TGTGCCAGCAGCGCGTCGAGGGGGCGCGTAAACTATGGCTACACCTTC.